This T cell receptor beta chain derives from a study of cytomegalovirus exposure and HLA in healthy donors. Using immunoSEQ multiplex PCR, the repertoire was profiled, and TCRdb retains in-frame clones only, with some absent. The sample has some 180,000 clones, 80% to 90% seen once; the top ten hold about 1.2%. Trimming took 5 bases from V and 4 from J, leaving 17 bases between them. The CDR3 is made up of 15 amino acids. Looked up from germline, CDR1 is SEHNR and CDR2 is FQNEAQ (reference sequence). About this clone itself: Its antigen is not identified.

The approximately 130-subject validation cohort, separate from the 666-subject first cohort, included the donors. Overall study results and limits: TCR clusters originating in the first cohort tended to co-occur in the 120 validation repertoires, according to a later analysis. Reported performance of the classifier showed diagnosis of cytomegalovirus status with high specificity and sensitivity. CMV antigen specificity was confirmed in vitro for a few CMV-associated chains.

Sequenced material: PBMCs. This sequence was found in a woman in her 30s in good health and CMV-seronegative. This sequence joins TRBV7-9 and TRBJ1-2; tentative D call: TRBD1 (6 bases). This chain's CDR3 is CASSQAPDRTYGYTF. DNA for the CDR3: TGTGCCAGCAGCCAAGCCCCTGACAGGACCTATGGCTACACCTTC.